This T cell receptor beta chain was recorded in a study of blood T cell repertoires in COVID-19. As for the study in general: PBMCs, B-cell-depleted T cells, or T cells provided the cDNA or gDNA that made up the material.

Germline CDR1 is SGHTA and CDR2 is FQGNSA. V was pared by 3 bases and J by 4 bases, with 15 bases between. There are 15 residues in the CDR3. Assay used: immunoSEQ multiplex PCR; TCRdb lists only in-frame clones, some missing. The repertoire has about 300,000 clones, around four fifths of them found once; the top ten carry 8% to 10%. Sample: peripheral blood. This chain uses TRBV7-2 with TRBJ1-2; D is ambiguous. This sequence originates from a woman aged 45-60 years who had recovered from COVID-19. CDR3 loop: CASSFYQANFYGYTF. The CDR3 DNA reads as TGTGCCAGCAGCTTTTACCAGGCGAATTTCTATGGCTACACCTTC.